The clone carrying this T cell receptor beta chain was detected ten times or more. The antigen is unknown. These data come from a study of regulatory T cells in long-lasting Graves disease. Overall study: Graves' patients diagnosed newly had used antithyroid drugs under 3 months. The study's findings and limits: TRBV28, TRBJ1-2 and TRBJ2-5 were segments that persistent disease favored. Small numbers of samples may have cut accuracy.

Arm-PCR with iRepertoire HTBI primers amplified the CDR3 regions for these TCR beta libraries. TCRdb ran MiXCR on the multiplex PCR reads and lists one entry per CDR3 protein. This sample has around 420,000 distinct CDR3 sequences; about 14% occur once, and the top ten carry over 20%. In germline, CDR1 is SGHTS, CDR2 YDEGEE. This CDR3 comprises 14 residues. Trimming pared 3 bases from V and 2 bases from J, leaving 11 bases between. Time point given: newly diagnosed GD, antithyroid drugs for less than 3 months. RNA from PBMCs was the source of the TCR library. Criteria from the American Thyroid Association guidelines were applied to diagnose Graves' disease.

This chain uses TRBV5-8 with TRBJ1-1, with D tentatively TRBD1 (6 bases). The clonotype originates from a female donor with Graves disease. The sequencing used peripheral blood mononuclear cells (PBMCs), collected at new diagnosis, from a patient treated with antithyroid drugs. CDR3 region: CASSYTGRNTEAFF. In DNA form, the CDR3 reads TGTGCCAGCAGCTATACAGGGAGAAACACTGAAGCTTTCTTT.